This entry lists 25 T cell receptor beta chains sequenced from one sample in a study of tumor-infiltrating lymphocytes in primary liver carcinoma. Extraction also yielded germline DNA, while blood RNA was obtained from unsorted whole blood. TCR beta cDNA was reverse-transcribed from about 0.45 ug of total RNA. The reaction used a constant-region primer and ProtoScript II reverse transcriptase. ARM-PCR was slightly modified, and three nested multiplex PCR rounds with it gave rise to the TCR beta libraries. With TRBV1-TRBV30 forward primers and a C-beta reverse primer, the first two PCR rounds were run for around 10 cycles each. TCRdb recomputed calls from the multiplex PCR reads with MiXCR, one row per CDR3 protein. Here the sample spans a few hundred thousand distinct CDR3 sequences, around 50% being singletons. Sequencing used peripheral blood. These receptor sequences come from a woman aged 25-40 years with primary liver carcinoma and hepatitis B virus infection.

This clonotype was picked up many times. J is TRBJ1-5 and V is TRBV29-1; D may be TRBD1 (5 bases). Trimming left V 0 bases short and J 6 bases short, with 21 bases between. Germline V gene sequence: CDR1 SQVTM, CDR2 ANQGSEA. This CDR3 contains 17 residues. CDR3 loop: CSVEDPRRRGLPQPQHF. CDR3 DNA sequence: TGCAGCGTTGAAGATCCGCGTCGAAGGGGTCTCCCTCAGCCCCAGCATTTT.

As concerns this clonotype: A clone one base away is much larger, so this may be a read error. V and J are TRBV4-2 and TRBJ2-3; 7 bases align to TRBD2. This CDR3 region has 17 residues. Per the germline V gene, CDR1 is LGHNA and CDR2 is YNFKEQ. Trimming at V came to 2 bases and at J to 2 bases, leaving 10 bases not matched to a gene. This CDR3 reads CASSQFPTAGLTDTQYF. The DNA for the CDR3 is TGTGCCAGCAGCCAATTCCCGACAGCGGGGCTCACAGATACGCAGTATTTT.

Concerning this clonotype itself: This could be a read error, since a much larger clone is one nucleotide away. The CDR3 here is CASNLFTGKAEKLFF. Here the CDR3 DNA reads TGTGCCAGCAACTTGTTTACAGGGAAAGCTGAAAAACTGTTTTTT. V usage is TRBV5-4 and J usage is TRBJ1-4; a weak D match, TRBD1 (6 bases). This CDR3 comprises 15 residues. CDR1 SGHNT and CDR2 YYREEE come from the germline V gene (reference sequence).

V gene TRBV28 combines with J gene TRBJ2-1; the match to TRBD1 covers 10 bases. The CDR3 is 15 amino acids. Germline V gene data show CDR1 as MDHEN and CDR2 as SYDVKM. V dropped 5 bases and J dropped 7; count of bases not matched to a gene: 8. The CDR3 reads CASSHRDRGKNEQFF. The CDR3 DNA reads TGTGCCAGCAGTCACCGGGACAGGGGTAAGAATGAGCAGTTCTTC.

Notes on this clonotype: Since no conserved phenylalanine or tryptophan closes the CDR3, a read error is the likely cause. The V gene is TRBV11-3, the J gene TRBJ2-1; 11 bases align to TRBD2. Germline V gene lookup returns CDR1 SGHNT and CDR2 YENEEA. The CDR3 length is 17 residues. In nucleotides, the CDR3 is TGTGCCAGCACCTTAGATCTACTAGCGGGAGTGACAGGAGAGCAGTTCATC. Residues: CASTLDLLAGVTGEQFI.

Only a few counts were recorded for this clonotype. CDR3 residues: CASATPEAGERNEQFF. CDR3 nucleotide sequence: TGTGCCAGCGCGACACCTGAGGCGGGGGAGCGCAATGAGCAGTTCTTC. The genes are TRBV12-3 or TRBV12-4 and TRBJ2-1; 7 nucleotides agree with TRBD2. CDR3 length: 16 residues. With V trimmed by 8 bases and J by 6 bases, 16 bases remained unmatched.

This clonotype was picked up a small number of times. The rearrangement links TRBV7-8 to TRBJ2-7; D is perhaps TRBD1 (5 bases). The germline V gene has CDR1 SGHVS and CDR2 FQNEAQ. V was trimmed by 3 bases and J by 2 bases, leaving 8 bases between them. The CDR3 extends over 13 amino acids. The CDR3 DNA sequence: TGTGCCAGCAGCTTGTGGGGCCCCTACGAGCAGTACTTC. It codes for CASSLWGPYEQYF.

The chain joins TRBV6-5 to TRBJ2-5; D unclear. V was shortened by 2 bases and J by 0 bases, with 7 bases between the two germline ends. The length of the CDR3 is 14 residues. Germline V CDR1 and CDR2: MNHEY, SVGAGI. The DNA of the CDR3 is TGTGCCAGCAGTTACAGCCTGAACCAAGAGACCCAGTACTTC. It yields the protein CASSYSLNQETQYF.

With respect to this clonotype: Given a much more abundant clone one base away, this may be a read error. The J gene is TRBJ1-5, the V gene TRBV12-3 or TRBV12-4; the D is unclear. This CDR3 is built from 13 residues. The CDR3 spells CDSSRQGSPVQHF. The CDR3 DNA follows: TGTGACAGCAGTCGGCAAGGTTCCCCAGTCCAGCATTTT.

V usage is TRBV11-2 and J usage is TRBJ2-7, with D possibly TRBD1 on 5 matching bases. Trimming removed 5 bases from V and 1 base from J, with 12 bases in between. This CDR3 has 14 residues. Germline V gives CDR1 SGHAT, CDR2 FQNNGV. The CDR3 here is CASSRMGPSYEQYF. In nucleotides, the CDR3 is TGTGCCAGCAGCCGGATGGGGCCATCCTACGAGCAGTACTTC. The full variable domain, its missing parts supplied by reference TRBV11-2 and TRBJ2-7, is EAGVAQSPRYKIIEKRQSVAFWCNPISGHATLYWYQQILGQGPKLLIQFQNNGVVDDSQLPKDRFSAERLKGVDSTLKIQPAKLEDSAVYLCASSRMGPSYEQYFGPGTRLTVT.

This clonotype was picked up one time. At one end, the junction sequence differs from germline, possibly due to a read error. The chain carries TRBV5-8 and TRBJ2-1; no clear D gene. The CDR3 runs 16 residues. Germline CDR1 and CDR2: SGHTS and YDEGEE. The CDR3 DNA follows: TGTGTCAGCAGCTTGTTTGTCAAACAAAGCGACAATGAGCAGTTCTTC. Its translation is CVSSLFVKQSDNEQFF. The full variable domain, in which reference TRBV5-8 and TRBJ2-1 provide the parts outside the CDR3, is EAGVTQSPTHLIKTRGQQATLRCSPISGHTSVYWYQQALGLGLQFLLWYDEGEERNRGNFPPRFSGRQFPNYSSELNVNALELEDSALYLCVSSLFVKQSDNEQFFGPGTRLTVL.

Of note for this clonotype: A single base separates this from a much larger clone, so it may be a read error. The V gene is TRBV29-1, the J gene TRBJ2-1; possibly TRBD1 or TRBD2 for D (5 bases each). Per the germline V gene, CDR1 is SQVTM and CDR2 is ANQGSEA. The CDR3 sequence is 13 residues long. The CDR3 DNA reads as TGCAGCATTGAGGCTCAGGGTGGGGCCGGGGAGTTCTTC. Its translation is CSIEAQGGAGEFF.

Details on this clonotype: A much larger clone is a single base away; this may be a read error. Because the CDR3 is missing its conserved closing phenylalanine or tryptophan, this is likely a read error. The chain couples TRBV4-2 to TRBJ2-2; maybe TRBD2 (5 bases). The ends were cut back, 1 base at V and 0 bases at J, with 12 bases in the middle. This CDR3 has 17 residues. Germline lookup yields CDR1 LGHNA and CDR2 YNFKEQ. Written as DNA, the CDR3 is TGTGCCAGCAGCCAAGGGGCGGTCGGGGCGAACACCGGGGAGCTGTTTTAT. Translation gives CASSQGAVGANTGELFY.

Worth noting for this clonotype: A read error may be the cause here, since a much bigger clone is one base away. The rearrangement joins TRBV4-1 to TRBJ1-5; D perhaps matches TRBD1 (6 bases). Germline CDR1 is MGHRA and CDR2 is YSYEKL. V dropped 8 bases and J dropped 4 bases, with 30 bases sitting between them. The CDR3 consists of 19 residues. CDR3 amino acids: CASGPEGGESPRWNQPQHF. The CDR3 DNA is TGCGCCAGCGGCCCCGAGGGGGGCGAATCCCCTAGGTGGAATCAGCCCCAGCATTTT.

This clonotype was counted at least ten times. The chain is built from TRBV11-1 and TRBJ2-5, with D perhaps given as TRBD1 or TRBD2 (6 bases each). The CDR3 has 13 residues. Trimming shortened V by 5 bases and J by 2 bases, and 9 bases separated the two germline ends. The germline gives CDR1 SGHAT, CDR2 FQDESV (reference sequence). The CDR3: CASSRGTQETQYF. CDR3 in DNA: TGTGCCAGCAGCCGCGGGACACAAGAGACCCAGTACTTC.

The sample holds a few counts of this clonotype. This chain connects TRBV7-8 to TRBJ2-5; no definite D call. Trimming took 5 bases from V and 4 from J, leaving 20 bases between them. The CDR3 runs 16 residues. Germline CDR1 and CDR2: SGHVS and FQNEAQ. CDR3 bases: TGTGCCAGCAGCCCAGGACGCAATACGCCTATAGAGACCCAGTACTTC. This gives the protein CASSPGRNTPIETQYF. Full variable domain (remainder filled in from reference TRBV7-8 and TRBJ2-5): GAGVSQSPRYKVAKRGQDVALRCDPISGHVSLFWYQQALGQGPEFLTYFQNEAQLDKSGLPSDRFFAERPEGSVSTLKIQRTQQEDSAVYLCASSPGRNTPIETQYFGPGTRLLVL.

With regard to this clonotype: This may arise from a read error, as a much more abundant clone is one base away. The CDR3 DNA is TGTGCCAGCAGTTTGCTCCAGGGCTCTAGGGCCAACGTCCTGACTTTC. As protein: CASSLLQGSRANVLTF. The V and J genes are TRBV12-3 or TRBV12-4 and TRBJ2-6; possible D gene TRBD1, 5 bases. The CDR3 runs to 16 residues.

This clonotype was observed many times. The chain uses TRBV12-3 or TRBV12-4 and TRBJ2-1; no firm D call. V was cut by 5 bases and J by 6 bases, with 8 bases left in between. This CDR3 has 12 amino acids. The CDR3 bases are TGTGCCAGCAGTCCTCAAGTCAATGAGCAGTTCTTC. This sequence encodes CASSPQVNEQFF.

To note about this clonotype: Germline and junction disagree at one end, which may indicate a read error. The chain couples TRBV6-2 or TRBV6-3 to TRBJ1-3; unclear D gene. From germline, CDR1 is MNHEY and CDR2 SVGEGT. There are 14 residues in the CDR3. In DNA form, the CDR3 reads TGTGCCAGCAGTTCGACGGGCTCTCGAAACACCATATATTTT. Translating gives CASSSTGSRNTIYF.

The J gene is TRBJ2-1, the V gene TRBV10-3, with TRBD1 matching over 11 bases. The CDR3 spans 14 residues. Germline V gene lookup returns CDR1 ENHRY and CDR2 SYGVKD. Trimming took 7 bases from V and 7 from J; bases not matched to a gene: 6. The CDR3 loop is CAIKQGQGGNEQFF. For the CDR3, the DNA is TGTGCCATCAAACAGGGACAGGGGGGAAATGAGCAGTTCTTC.

This clonotype showed up many times. The chain uses TRBV29-1 and TRBJ1-5, with 7 bases aligning to TRBD1. V trimming: 6 bases; J trimming: 6 bases; junction bases outside the gene matches: 11. Per the germline V gene, CDR1 is SQVTM and CDR2 is ANQGSEA. This CDR3 spans 14 amino acids. CDR3 amino acids: CSVADRTLGQPQHF. As DNA, the CDR3 is TGCAGCGTGGCGGACAGGACCCTAGGTCAGCCCCAGCATTTT.

Remarks on this clonotype: The CDR3 carries no conserved terminal phenylalanine or tryptophan, so it likely arises from a read error. V gene TRBV4-3 combines with J gene TRBJ2-3; D is unresolved. The V gene's germline CDR1 is LGHNA and CDR2 YSLEER. The CDR3 contains 14 residues. V lost 2 bases and J 6 bases, leaving 12 bases between the germline ends. The CDR3 region is CASSQTVNPDTQYL. CDR3 sequence (DNA): TGCGCCAGCAGCCAAACTGTAAATCCCGATACGCAGTATCTT.

This clonotype came up a few times. V is TRBV6-1 and J is TRBJ1-1; the D gene is possibly TRBD1 (5 bases). V lost 5 bases and J lost 3, with 16 bases in between. CDR3 length: 15 amino acids. Germline lookup yields CDR1 MNHNS and CDR2 SASEGT. In DNA, the CDR3 is TGTGCCAGCAGTATCATCGTGGGGGTGGACACTGAAGCTTTCTTT. Translation gives CASSIIVGVDTEAFF.

This chain connects TRBV6-5 to TRBJ1-1; no reliable D call. Between the trimmed V and J ends, which lost 2 bases and 1 base, there was a span of 8 bases. Germline values: CDR1 MNHEY, CDR2 SVGAGI. The CDR3 consists of 14 residues. The DNA of the CDR3 is TGTGCCAGCAGTTACAGGGTGGAGAACACTGAAGCTTTCTTT. Encoded protein: CASSYRVENTEAFF.

Comments on this clonotype: The junction departs from germline at one end; a sequencing error may be responsible. This rearrangement joins TRBV4-1 to TRBJ2-3, with 8 bases matching TRBD1. This CDR3 contains 15 residues. Per the germline V gene, CDR1 is MGHRA and CDR2 is YSYEKL. The CDR3: CASSHGQGPSDTQYF. In DNA, the CDR3 is TGCGCCAGCAGCCATGGACAGGGTCCTAGCGATACTCAGTATTTT.